The 17 T cell receptor beta chains given below trace back to one sample, sequenced in a study of cytomegalovirus exposure and HLA in healthy donors. Primers: 60 Vbeta forward and 13 Jbeta reverse. The method was immunoSEQ multiplex PCR; TCRdb's version includes in-frame clones alone and lacks a portion of them. The sample holds roughly 150,000 clones, around three quarters seen once. The specimen was PBMCs. These receptors came from a young man in good health.

The J gene is TRBJ2-4, the V gene TRBV5-6, with 10 bases fitting TRBD2. The junction had 10 bases not matched to a gene; V was cut back by 3 bases and J by 7 bases. The CDR3 extends over 16 amino acids. Germline CDR1 SGHDT, CDR2 YYEEEE. Here the CDR3 reads CASSSSSGSGWNIQYF. The CDR3, as DNA: TGTGCCAGCAGCTCCTCTAGCGGGAGTGGTTGGAACATTCAGTACTTC.

The V gene is TRBV5-1, the J gene TRBJ1-1; 7 bases agree with TRBD1. CDR1 SGHRS and CDR2 YFSETQ come from the germline V gene. The V and J ends lost 3 bases and 0 bases, in that order; junction bases with no gene match: 2. This CDR3 spans 14 amino acids. The CDR3 sequence is CASSSTGLNTEAFF. DNA for the CDR3: TGCGCCAGCAGCTCGACAGGGTTGAACACTGAAGCTTTCTTT.

The chain uses TRBV6-1 and TRBJ2-1; 11 bases are a match to TRBD2. J lost 9 bases, V lost 3 bases, and 4 bases had no gene match. Germline V CDR1 and CDR2: MNHNS, SASEGT. The CDR3 extends over 14 amino acids. CDR3 sequence reads: CASSETSGNLEQFF. CDR3 DNA: TGTGCCAGCAGTGAGACTAGCGGGAACCTTGAGCAGTTCTTC.

The chain combines TRBV27 with TRBJ2-7, with TRBD1 as a possible D gene (5 bases). Trimming left V 2 bases short and J 4 bases short, with 9 bases between. CDR1 MNHEY and CDR2 SMNVEV come from the germline V gene (reference sequence). The CDR3 totals 13 residues. DNA of the CDR3: TGTGCCAGCAGTTTAGGGGCCTCGTACGAGCAGTACTTC. Translation gives CASSLGASYEQYF.

This clone was counted a single time. The rearrangement links TRBV7-3 to TRBJ1-4, with 8 bases aligning to TRBD1. There are 16 residues in the CDR3. Germline assignment: CDR1 SGHTA and CDR2 FQGTGA. V was clipped by 3 bases and J by 2 bases; unmatched bases: 5. DNA for the CDR3: TGTGCCAGCAGCTTGACAGGGGCTATTACTAATGAAAAACTGTTTTTT. Translated: CASSLTGAITNEKLFF.

The rearrangement joins TRBV7-2 to TRBJ2-5, with D tentatively TRBD2 (6 bases). Germline CDR1 and CDR2: SGHTA and FQGNSA. V was trimmed by 5 bases and J by 2 bases, leaving 12 bases between them. The CDR3 sequence is 14 residues long. The CDR3 coding sequence is TGTGCCAGCAGCCTGGGGGGTATTCAAGAGACCCAGTACTTC. It translates to CASSLGGIQETQYF.

The chain carries TRBV25-1 and TRBJ1-1, with D possibly being TRBD1 (5 bases). The CDR3 extends over 15 amino acids. V lost 1 base and J 2 bases, leaving 11 bases between the germline ends. Germline V CDR1 and CDR2: MGHDK, SYGVNS. The CDR3 DNA reads as TGTGCCAGCAGTGAATTTGGGGGACTTAACACTGAAGCTTTCTTT. Translated, it gives CASSEFGGLNTEAFF.

The CDR3 loop reads CASSSGRANYNEQFF. The DNA of the CDR3 is TGTGCCAGCAGTTCGGGGAGGGCGAACTACAATGAGCAGTTCTTC. The chain is built from TRBV27 and TRBJ2-1, with TRBD2 identical over 7 bases. This CDR3 comprises 15 residues. J lost 3 bases, V lost 4 bases, and 6 bases had no gene match. CDR1 and CDR2 (germline): MNHEY, SMNVEV (reference sequence).

This chain links TRBV2 with TRBJ1-2; D is uncertain. The CDR3 length is 12 residues. Trimming removed 9 bases from V and 7 bases from J, with 15 bases in between. CDR1 SNHLY and CDR2 FYNNEI come from the germline V gene. CDR3 DNA: TGTGCCAGGGGGTGGACTACTGGTGGCTACACCTTC. Translation: CARGWTTGGYTF.

For this clone: This sample also contains other DNA sequences that code for the same CDR3. The chain joins TRBV18 to TRBJ1-1, with 7 bases that match TRBD1. This CDR3 region has 14 residues. The V segment lost 2 bases and the J segment 5 bases; nucleotides outside the gene matches: 5. Germline-derived CDR1 and CDR2 are KGHSH and LQKENI. The CDR3 DNA reads as TGTGCCAGCTCACCAAGGGGGCCGGGAACTGAAGCTTTCTTT. It is translated as CASSPRGPGTEAFF.

V gene TRBV28 combines with J gene TRBJ2-7, with 8 nucleotides matching TRBD2. In germline, CDR1 is MDHEN, CDR2 SYDVKM. This CDR3 region has 15 residues. Trimming at V came to 3 bases and at J to 5 bases, leaving 9 bases not matched to a gene. The CDR3 DNA is TGTGCCAGCAGTTTTTCAGCGGGAGTTCCCAACGAGCAGTACTTC. Residues: CASSFSAGVPNEQYF.

The V call is TRBV5-1, the J call TRBJ1-2; 7 bases fit TRBD1. The CDR3 length is 18 residues. Germline V gene sequence: CDR1 SGHRS, CDR2 YFSETQ. V shed 0 bases and J 2 bases; nucleotides not matched to a gene: 13. Here the CDR3 reads CASSLAYTGYRGNYGYTF. CDR3 DNA sequence: TGCGCCAGCAGCTTGGCCTATACGGGCTACAGGGGAAACTATGGCTACACCTTC.

The chain couples TRBV5-1 to TRBJ1-3, with no clear D. Trimming cost V 3 bases and J 4 bases, with 17 bases left between them. The CDR3 covers 16 residues. Germline V CDR1 and CDR2: SGHRS, YFSETQ. For the CDR3, the DNA is TGCGCCAGCAGCTCGTCGGCATCCCTGGAGGGAAACACCATATATTTT. Its translation is CASSSSASLEGNTIYF.

The chain couples TRBV27 to TRBJ2-1, with 8 bases aligning to TRBD2. The CDR3 contains 15 residues. V lost 2 bases, J lost 6 bases, and 6 bases stayed unmatched. From germline, CDR1 is MNHEY and CDR2 SMNVEV (reference sequence). The CDR3: CASSLGSGLGNEQFF. CDR3 DNA: TGTGCCAGCAGTTTAGGGTCGGGACTAGGCAATGAGCAGTTCTTC.

The V call is TRBV5-1, the J call TRBJ2-1; 7 bases fit TRBD2. V lost 4 bases and J lost 6; bases outside the gene matches: 19. Germline CDR1 and CDR2: SGHRS and YFSETQ. The CDR3 is made up of 18 amino acids. The CDR3 protein is CASSPGGRAGLGPNEQFF. CDR3 DNA sequence: TGCGCCAGCAGCCCTGGTGGAAGAGCGGGGCTAGGGCCCAATGAGCAGTTCTTC.

The rearrangement joins TRBV13 to TRBJ2-7; D may be TRBD2 (7 bases). CDR3 length: 15 residues. V dropped 5 bases and J dropped 1 base, with 15 bases sitting between them. CDR1 and CDR2 (germline): PRHDT, FYEKMQ (reference sequence). CDR3 sequence (DNA): TGTGCCAGCAGCCGGAAGGGGGGGGTTTCCTACGAGCAGTACTTC. The encoded protein is CASSRKGGVSYEQYF.

This chain connects TRBV11-1 to TRBJ2-5; 8 bases align to TRBD2. Germline V gives CDR1 SGHAT, CDR2 FQDESV (reference sequence). The CDR3 has 15 amino acids. V trimming: 2 bases; J trimming: 5 bases; junction bases outside the gene matches: 7. CDR3 in amino acids: CASSLIAGNLETQYF. The CDR3 DNA follows: TGTGCCAGCAGCTTAATAGCGGGAAACCTGGAGACCCAGTACTTC.